This TCR beta chain was recovered during a study of shared clonotypes between healthy human individuals. Broader study findings: All-four-donor shared clonotypes had higher generation probabilities than non-shared clonotypes did.

Concerning this clone: Its specificity is not known.

Methods used by the authors: ImmunoSEQ only sent back junction sequences with no quality scores, so filtering was done differently. Here immunoSEQ multiplex PCR was the method, and the copy in TCRdb shows in-frame clones only, minus some. The V and J calls and clone size are taken from that table; D and trimming were inferred from the DNA. The data show over 800,000 clones, almost 95% seen once. Trimming removed 1 base from V and 3 bases from J, with 10 bases in between. The CDR3 length is 14 residues. The germline V gene has CDR1 SGHVS and CDR2 FQNEAQ. CD45RO-negative, CCR7-positively selected cells formed the naive CD8 fraction, excluding terminally differentiated effector memory CD45RA+ cells.

Sequencing was performed on naive CD8+ T cells sorted from blood. The J gene is TRBJ2-7, the V gene TRBV7-8, with a tentative D call TRBD1 (5 bases). The clonotype comes from a man between 25 and 39 years old in good health. This CDR3 is CASSLGRDFYEQYF. In DNA, the CDR3 is TGTGCCAGCAGCTTAGGCAGGGATTTCTACGAGCAGTACTTC. The variable domain in full, with the rest retrieved from reference TRBV7-8 and TRBJ2-7, is GAGVSQSPRYKVAKRGQDVALRCDPISGHVSLFWYQQALGQGPEFLTYFQNEAQLDKSGLPSDRFFAERPEGSVSTLKIQRTQQEDSAVYLCASSLGRDFYEQYFGPGTRLTVT.